This TCR beta chain was recovered during a study of beta chain features in type 1 diabetes. The whole isolated RNA underwent reverse transcription, so sequencing captured expressed TCRB transcripts. The assay was immunoSEQ multiplex PCR, and TCRdb's table has in-frame clones only and misses some. The table has roughly 310,000 clones, approximately 11% seen once. The CDR3 contains 16 residues. With 0 bases removed from V and 3 bases from J, the gap between germline ends came to 12 bases. Germline assignment: CDR1 SGHRS and CDR2 YFSETQ. General study findings and limits: Patients with Type 1 diabetes showed moderately but significantly shorter TCRB CDR3s in all four CD4+ subsets.

As to this clone: Its specificity is unknown.

This clonotype was obtained from a woman aged 30 to 39 in good health. Sequenced: naive CD4+ T cells from blood. The rearrangement joins TRBV5-1 to TRBJ2-2, with D possibly being TRBD2 (6 bases). Here the CDR3 reads CASSLGGEFYTGELFF. CDR3 in DNA: TGCGCCAGCAGCTTGGGGGGGGAGTTCTACACCGGGGAGCTGTTTTTT.